A selection of T cell receptor beta chains follows, all from one sample in a study of CD8+CD57+ T cells in acquired aplastic anemia. TCRdb redid the calling of the reads with MiXCR, one entry per CDR3 protein. The profile shows about 170,000 distinct CDR3 sequences, around 40% of them singletons. Specimen: sorted CD4+, CD8+, or CD8+CD57+ T cells (not recorded which) from PBMCs. All receptors derive from a human donor in good health. CDR3s include the opening cysteine and the closing phenylalanine or tryptophan. The order of the fields is J gene, V gene, D gene, clone size, CDR3 protein, CDR3 DNA. A D gene is named only where the DNA matches it firmly. A clone size is listed for some rows: how often the clone was seen (once, few, many), or a class if it is expanded.

>TRBJ2-4|TRBV4-2|TRBD2|few
CASSQDLSSGGRNIQYF
TGTGCCAGCAGCCAAGATTTGTCTAGCGGGGGTAGGAACATTCAGTACTTC
>TRBJ1-1|TRBV7-9|TRBD1|NA
CASSGRDSTEAFF
TGTGCCAGCAGCGGCCGGGACAGCACTGAAGCTTTCTTT
>TRBJ2-7|TRBV6-1|NA|few
CASSGLGGSYEQYF
TGTGCCAGCAGTGGGCTTGGGGGGAGCTACGAGCAGTACTTC
>TRBJ2-2|TRBV12-3/TRBV12-4|TRBD2|NA
CASNRRGGFNTGELFF
TGTGCCAGCAATCGCCGGGGAGGGTTCAACACCGGGGAGCTGTTTTTT
>TRBJ1-2|TRBV11-2|NA|many
CASSLDLGFYGYTF
TGTGCCAGCAGCTTAGATCTAGGGTTCTATGGCTACACCTTC
>TRBJ2-1|TRBV24-1|NA|NA
CATSDSGSGSYNEQFF
TGTGCCACCAGTGATTCCGGGAGCGGCTCCTACAATGAGCAGTTCTTC
>TRBJ2-2|TRBV6-2/TRBV6-3|NA|few
CATRRMANTGELFF
TGTGCCACCCGGAGGATGGCGAACACCGGGGAGCTGTTTTTT
>TRBJ2-2|TRBV7-8|NA|NA
CASSPTASRNTGELFF
TGTGCCAGCAGCCCGACCGCCTCTAGGAACACCGGGGAGCTGTTTTTT
>TRBJ2-7|TRBV30|NA|many
CAWSDTGGTTYEQYF
TGTGCCTGGAGTGATACAGGAGGTACGACCTACGAGCAGTACTTC
>TRBJ1-2|TRBV6-5|TRBD1|NA
CASSYRTGYYGYTF
TGTGCCAGCAGTTACAGGACAGGGTACTATGGCTACACCTTC
>TRBJ2-7|TRBV2|TRBD1|NA
CASSEETGRSYEQYF
TGTGCCAGCAGTGAGGAGACAGGGCGATCCTACGAGCAGTACTTC
>TRBJ2-1|TRBV2|NA|many
CASSDYNEQFF
TGTGCCAGCAGTGACTACAATGAGCAGTTCTTC
>TRBJ2-3|TRBV5-1|NA|many
CASSSGLQRVVAQYF
TGCGCCAGCAGCTCGGGACTCCAGCGGGTGGTCGCGCAGTATTTT
>TRBJ2-7|TRBV30|NA|NA
CAWSASYEQYF
TGTGCCTGGAGTGCGTCGTACGAGCAGTACTTC
>TRBJ2-5|TRBV20-1|NA|NA
CSASAGVETQYF
TGCAGTGCTAGCGCAGGGGTTGAGACCCAGTACTTC
>TRBJ2-5|TRBV11-3|NA|NA
CASSFEGGQETQYF
TGTGCCAGCAGCTTCGAGGGGGGCCAAGAGACCCAGTACTTC
>TRBJ2-7|TRBV7-9|TRBD1|NA
CASSPTGGEQYF
TGTGCCAGCAGCCCTACAGGGGGCGAGCAGTACTTC
>TRBJ1-2|TRBV30|NA|NA
CAWSVMFGGGYTF
TGTGCCTGGAGTGTCATGTTTGGCGGTGGCTACACCTTC
>TRBJ2-7|TRBV27|NA|NA
CASSLIGGRTYEQYF
TGTGCCAGCAGTCTCATCGGGGGGCGAACCTACGAGCAGTACTTC
>TRBJ2-1|TRBV6-4|TRBD2|few
CASSDGASGSSYNEQFF
TGTGCCAGCAGTGACGGGGCTAGCGGGAGCTCCTACAATGAGCAGTTCTTC
>TRBJ2-7|TRBV10-3|TRBD2|NA
CASREGLARSYEQYF
TGTGCCAGCAGAGAAGGACTAGCCCGCTCCTACGAGCAGTACTTC
>TRBJ2-7|TRBV9|TRBD1|NA
CASSVVAGGYEQYF
TGTGCCAGCAGCGTAGTGGCAGGGGGCTACGAGCAGTACTTC
>TRBJ2-1|TRBV18|NA|NA
CASSPGTPNNEQFF
TGTGCCAGCTCACCAGGGACGCCAAACAATGAGCAGTTCTTC
>TRBJ2-3|TRBV10-3|TRBD1|once
CAISDRDRARDTQYF
TGTGCCATCAGCGACCGGGACAGGGCAAGAGATACGCAGTATTTT
>TRBJ2-7|TRBV9|NA|NA
CAGWLTQNHSYEQYF
TGTGCCGGGTGGCTAACTCAAAACCATTCCTACGAGCAGTACTTC
>TRBJ2-2|TRBV10-3|TRBD1|NA
CAISPDRAQTGELFF
TGTGCCATCAGTCCCGACAGGGCGCAGACCGGGGAGCTGTTTTTT
>TRBJ2-3|TRBV24-1|TRBD1|few
CATSDPPGQGDTDTQYF
TGTGCCACCAGTGACCCACCGGGACAGGGAGACACAGATACGCAGTATTTT
>TRBJ2-3|TRBV5-5|TRBD1|many
CASSLGTGGTDTQYF
TGTGCCAGCAGCCTCGGGACAGGGGGTACAGATACGCAGTATTTT
>TRBJ2-7|TRBV19|TRBD1|NA
CASTPGTGTGYEQYF
TGTGCCAGTACTCCGGGGACAGGGACAGGCTACGAGCAGTACTTC
>TRBJ2-3|TRBV25-1|TRBD2|NA
CASSEAGGGNTQYF
TGTGCCAGCAGTGAGGCCGGCGGGGGAAATACGCAGTATTTT
>TRBJ2-2|TRBV7-6|NA|many
CASRETAGELFF
TGTGCCAGCAGAGAAACGGCCGGGGAGCTGTTTTTT
>TRBJ1-2|TRBV15|NA|NA
CATSRDLANYGYTF
TGTGCCACCAGCAGAGATCTAGCTAACTATGGCTACACCTTC
>TRBJ1-2|TRBV7-2|NA|many
CASSPDTNGYTF
TGTGCCAGCAGCCCCGACACGAATGGCTACACCTTC